Reported below is one T cell receptor beta chain. Its target is unknown. The data are from a study of cytomegalovirus exposure and HLA in healthy donors. Study-level points and caveats: In an earlier analysis, about 87% or about 30%: the productive usage of most TCR beta V segments. Some TCR beta chains (roughly 160 of them) were listed as cytomegalovirus-associated.

The study ran its PCR with 60 Vbeta and 13 Jbeta primers. Data came from immunoSEQ multiplex PCR; TCRdb stores just in-frame clones and leaves some out. The table has roughly 190,000 clones, around 68% seen once; the top ten hold 2.5% to 3%. Input material: PBMCs. This receptor was identified in a man aged 40-50 years in good health and CMV-seronegative.

The CDR3 protein is CASSVRGKETQYF. The CDR3 region has the DNA TGTGCCAGCAGCGTCCGGGGGAAAGAGACCCAGTACTTC. The chain uses TRBV7-9 and TRBJ2-5, with D possibly being TRBD2 (6 bases). Germline CDR1 is SEHNR and CDR2 is FQNEAQ (reference sequence). The CDR3 is 13 amino acids. The V end was cut by 5 bases, the J end by 3 bases, with 10 bases between. Based on the CDR3 plus reference TRBV7-9 and TRBJ2-5, the full variable domain is DTGVSQNPRHKITKRGQNVTFRCDPISEHNRLYWYRQTLGQGPEFLTYFQNEAQLEKSRLLSDRFSAERPKGSFSTLEIQRTEQGDSAMYLCASSVRGKETQYFGPGTRLLVL.